Included here is one T cell receptor beta chain sequence, with context. Its antigen is not identified. Multiplex PCR with BIOMED2 TRB-A/B primer pools amplified TRB rearrangements. From the multiplex PCR reads, TCRdb called clonotypes with MiXCR, one entry per CDR3 protein. Of around 10,000 distinct CDR3 sequences listed, around 35% are singletons. CDR3 length: 14 amino acids. V gave up 3 bases and J gave up 8 bases; unmatched junction bases: 9. The sample originates from a study of T and B cells in COVID-19 patients. Study-level background: The recovered patients had mostly mild to moderate COVID-19 with outpatient management.

TRB was amplified from about 260-540 ng of blood genomic DNA. Broader study findings: Of 2,000 to 2,500 TCR clusters found only in the recovered cohort, 25 to 35 had low generation probability. At recovery TRB diversity and richness exceeded healthy donors, after highly clonal active COVID-19 repertoires. Patients with COVID-19 reportedly showed strongly skewed T cell receptor beta variable and joining gene usage.

The source is a human donor with active COVID-19. The specimen sequenced was blood. This sequence joins TRBV12-3 or TRBV12-4 and TRBJ1-2; TRBD1 aligns across 7 bases. CDR3 in amino acids: CASSFGQGGGGYTF. The CDR3 DNA reads as TGTGCCAGCAGTTTCGGGCAAGGGGGCGGCGGCTACACCTTC.